This T cell receptor beta chain was sequenced in a study of human T cells and chemical hapten exposure. Study background: Slight volume differences across pooled libraries mainly accounted for varying per-sample TCR yields.

Details on this clonotype: Its antigen is still unknown.

Whole blood, unfractionated, served as the material for total RNA extraction. There are 16 residues in the CDR3. Germline loops: CDR1 SGHTA, CDR2 FQGNSA. Trimming shortened V by 1 base and J by 6 bases, and 18 bases separated the two germline ends. Findings and limits, study-wide: TCRs at high frequency, those above 1 in 1000, did not change with DPC sensitization.

During construction of the library, unique molecular identifiers were attached to individual cDNA molecules for quantitative, reproducible TCR counting. Original methodology: Sample-level TCR yields exhibited a median of approximately 88,000, with a range of roughly 23,224 to 750,000. TCRdb independently ran MiXCR on the reads; one entry per CDR3 protein. The V and J calls and clone size come from TCRdb's table, not from the authors' own analysis. Found here are fewer than 150,000 distinct CDR3 sequences, 8.5% to 9% of them singletons; the top ten hold 1.1% to 1.5%. The receptor was isolated from a human donor in good health. Some clones in this sample may be carry-over from other donors' samples. The chain carries TRBV7-2 and TRBJ1-2; D ambiguous. The sequenced sample was whole blood. The CDR3 nucleotides are TGTGCCAGCAGCTTAGGGCTTCGGCAGAACGAGAATGGCTACACCTTC. Translation gives CASSLGLRQNENGYTF.